A single sample is the source of the 2 T cell receptor beta chains below, sequenced in a study of blood T cells in healthy people across ages (dated by TCRdb to between 2014 and 2016). The library relied on 5' RACE. The listed sequencing device is Illumina HiSeq 2500. A second roughly 7 to 11 cycle PCR used a sample-barcoded 5' primer and a J-beta primer mix. The raw public reads went through TCRdb reprocessing: fastp at Q25, MiXCR clone calling, in-frame beta chains kept. CDR3 protein sequences are deduplicated, and each keeps its most common genes and DNA. For this sample the table gives roughly 1,700,000 distinct CDR3 sequences, of which 25% to 30% were detected only once. 7.7% of the sample is taken by the ten largest. Sequencing was performed on blood. These receptors came from a woman younger than 45 in good health.

In this sample, this clonotype turned up a few times. The rearrangement uses TRBV29-1 and TRBJ2-7; D is undetermined. Germline V CDR1 and CDR2: SQVTM, ANQGSEA. V lost 3 bases and J lost 0, with 9 bases in between. CDR3 length: 13 residues. Here the CDR3 reads CSVEKLSSYEQYF. The DNA for the CDR3 is TGCAGCGTTGAGAAGCTTAGCTCCTACGAGCAGTACTTC.

V gene TRBV29-1 combines with J gene TRBJ2-3, with 7 bases lining up with TRBD1. This CDR3 has 14 residues. Germline assignment: CDR1 SQVTM and CDR2 ANQGSEA. V shed 6 bases, J shed 3 bases, and the junction held 9 bases outside the gene matches. The CDR3 sequence is CSVSGQAVTDTQYF. In DNA, the CDR3 is TGCAGCGTGTCCGGACAGGCTGTAACAGATACGCAGTATTTT.